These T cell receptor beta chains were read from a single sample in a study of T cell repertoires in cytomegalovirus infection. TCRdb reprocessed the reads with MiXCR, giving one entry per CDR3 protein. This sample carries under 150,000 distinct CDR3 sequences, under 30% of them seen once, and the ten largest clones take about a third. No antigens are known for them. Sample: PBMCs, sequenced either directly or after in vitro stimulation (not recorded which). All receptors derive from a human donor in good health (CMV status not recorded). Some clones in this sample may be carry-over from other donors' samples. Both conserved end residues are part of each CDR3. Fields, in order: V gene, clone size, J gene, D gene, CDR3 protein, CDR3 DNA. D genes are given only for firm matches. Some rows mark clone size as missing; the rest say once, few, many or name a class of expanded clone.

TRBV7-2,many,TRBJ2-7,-,CASSPRASYEQYF,TGTGCCAGCAGCCCCAGGGCCTCCTACGAGCAGTACTTC
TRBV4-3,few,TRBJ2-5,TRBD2,CASSHGTTLETQYF,TGCGCCAGCAGCCACGGGACTACCTTGGAGACCCAGTACTTC
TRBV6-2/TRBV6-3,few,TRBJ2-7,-,CASSYSANEQYF,TGTGCCAGCAGTTACTCGGCAAACGAGCAGTACTTC
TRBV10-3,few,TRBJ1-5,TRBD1,CAISGEGRQGGPPQHF,TGTGCCATCAGTGGCGAGGGGCGGCAGGGGGGTCCGCCCCAGCATTTT
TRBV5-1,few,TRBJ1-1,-,CASSHGANTEAFF,TGCGCCAGCAGCCACGGGGCGAACACTGAAGCTTTCTTT
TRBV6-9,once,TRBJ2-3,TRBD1,CASSYRGQGLGDTQYF,TGTGCCAGCAGTTACCGGGGACAGGGGTTAGGAGATACGCAGTATTTT
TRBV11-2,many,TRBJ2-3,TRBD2,CASSLLAGVGTDTQYF,TGTGCCAGCAGCTTACTAGCGGGAGTTGGTACAGATACGCAGTATTTT
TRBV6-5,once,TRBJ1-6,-,CASSAADKNSPLHF,TGTGCCAGCAGCGCCGCGGACAAGAATTCACCCCTCCACTTT
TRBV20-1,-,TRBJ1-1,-,CSARRAGTNTEAFF,TGCAGTGCTAGAAGGGCTGGCACGAACACTGAAGCTTTCTTT
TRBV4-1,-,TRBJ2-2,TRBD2,CASNQVVAGGKTGELFF,TGCGCCAGCAACCAAGTAGTTGCGGGAGGAAAAACCGGGGAGCTGTTTTTT
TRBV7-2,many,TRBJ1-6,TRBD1,CASSSTTGMGSPLHF,TGTGCCAGCAGCTCAACGACAGGGATGGGTTCACCCCTCCACTTT